The clone carrying this TCR beta chain occurred a few times. Its antigen is not identified. These data come from a study of cytomegalovirus exposure and HLA in healthy donors. The PCR used 60 Vbeta and 13 Jbeta primers. The protocol was immunoSEQ multiplex PCR, while the TCRdb copy is restricted to in-frame clones and leaves out a portion. The data show around 160,000 clones, roughly 80% seen once. Study conclusions and caveats: In a later analysis, common viral pathogens appeared linked to several of the most significant clusters.

Deletions cut 2 bases from V and 4 bases from J, with 9 bases between. This CDR3 spans 13 amino acids. CDR1 is LGHNA, CDR2 YSLEER, per germline. The clonotype was recovered from a male donor in good health and CMV-seronegative. The chain joins TRBV4-3 to TRBJ2-7, with D perhaps TRBD1 (5 bases). The sequenced material came from PBMCs. The DNA of the CDR3 is TGCGCCAGCAGCCAAAACAGGCCGTACGAGCAGTACTTC. Its translation: CASSQNRPYEQYF.